The 8 T cell receptor beta chains below all came from one sample that was sequenced in a study of T-cell memory formation after mild COVID-19. TCRdb re-called the 5' RACE reads with MiXCR, one entry per CDR3 protein. Of 300,000 to 400,000 distinct CDR3 sequences in the sample, 10% to 15% were seen once. Sequencing was performed on PBMCs or a T cell subset sorted from them (not recorded which). The receptors shown here come from a man younger than 35 who had mild COVID-19 (a few samples of this study predate the infection). Cell type and time point are not known.

This clonotype was recorded a few times. The rearrangement uses TRBV4-3 and TRBJ1-1; 10 bases align to TRBD1. Germline V gene lookup returns CDR1 LGHNA and CDR2 YSLEER. V shed 0 bases and J 9 bases; nucleotides not matched to a gene: 7. The CDR3 sequence is 15 residues long. CDR3 coding DNA: TGCGCCAGCAGCCAAGAGGGGACAGGGGACGTAAAAGCTTTCTTT. Protein product: CASSQEGTGDVKAFF.

This chain links TRBV5-1 with TRBJ2-7; D is perhaps TRBD1 or TRBD2 (5 bases each). The CDR3 is made up of 14 amino acids. In germline, CDR1 is SGHRS, CDR2 YFSETQ. V shed 4 bases and J shed 2 bases, with 13 bases lying between them. The CDR3 sequence: CASSPGTDAYEQYF. CDR3 in DNA: TGCGCCAGCAGCCCCGGGACGGACGCCTACGAGCAGTACTTC.

There are a few counts of this clonotype. V is TRBV20-1 and J is TRBJ2-5, with 7 bases matching TRBD1. The CDR3 length is 15 residues. J gave up 5 bases and V 6 bases, and 15 bases lay outside the gene matches. The germline CDR1 and CDR2 sequences are DFQATT and SNEGSKA (reference sequence). CDR3 sequence reads: CSARALTGDHETQYF. The CDR3 nucleotides are TGCAGTGCGCGAGCCTTAACAGGGGATCACGAGACCCAGTACTTC.

This clonotype has a handful of counts. The chain recombines TRBV6-1 with TRBJ1-2; 9 bases match TRBD1. Germline CDR1 is MNHNS and CDR2 is SASEGT. CDR3 length: 14 residues. V trimming: 3 bases; J trimming: 2 bases; junction bases outside the gene matches: 1. For the CDR3, the DNA is TGTGCCAGCAGTGAGGGGACAGGGAACTATGGCTACACCTTC. This sequence encodes CASSEGTGNYGYTF.

This clonotype has just a few counts. This rearrangement joins TRBV7-2 to TRBJ2-3; tentatively, D is TRBD2 (5 bases). Germline V gene lookup returns CDR1 SGHTA and CDR2 FQGNSA. The ends were cut back, 0 bases at V and 3 bases at J, with 16 bases in the middle. This CDR3 has 17 residues. The chain's CDR3 is CASSLAPSSSNTDTQYF. As DNA, the CDR3 is TGTGCCAGCAGCTTAGCGCCTTCGTCTAGCAATACAGATACGCAGTATTTT. Full variable domain (outside the CDR3, taken from reference TRBV7-2 and TRBJ2-3): GAGVSQSPSNKVTEKGKDVELRCDPISGHTALYWYRQSLGQGLEFLIYFQGNSAPDKSGLPSDRFSAERTGGSVSTLTIQRTQQEDSAVYLCASSLAPSSSNTDTQYFGPGTRLTVL.

J is TRBJ2-2 and V is TRBV6-6; 8 bases match TRBD2. The germline V gene encodes CDR1 MNHNY and CDR2 SVGAGI (reference sequence). V was clipped by 2 bases and J by 6 bases; unmatched bases: 17. This CDR3 comprises 19 residues. CDR3 sequence: CASSYLRPGLGDSSGELFF. The CDR3 DNA reads TGTGCCAGCAGTTACCTTCGCCCGGGACTAGGCGATTCATCCGGGGAGCTGTTTTTT.

This clonotype appeared many times. This sequence joins TRBV19 and TRBJ1-5; weak D call: TRBD1 (5 bases). Trimming removed 9 bases at V and 3 bases at J, with 18 bases between. Germline CDR1 is LNHDA and CDR2 is SQIVND (reference sequence). This CDR3 spans 15 amino acids. The CDR3 DNA reads TGTGCCAGCTCAATTTGGCAGGGACTCAATCAGCCCCAGCATTTT. Protein sequence: CASSIWQGLNQPQHF.

The chain recombines TRBV7-7 with TRBJ2-5, with 12 positions matching TRBD1. The CDR3 length is 16 residues. V gave up 1 base and J gave up 4 bases; unmatched junction bases: 4. Germline V lookup: CDR1 SSHAT, CDR2 FNYEAQ (reference sequence). CDR3: CASSLDGTGGSETQYF. As DNA, the CDR3 is TGTGCCAGCAGCTTAGATGGGACAGGGGGCTCAGAGACCCAGTACTTC.